These T cell receptor beta chains were read from a single sample in a study of blood T cell repertoires in COVID-19. The repertoire was sequenced with immunoSEQ multiplex PCR; TCRdb's copy has only in-frame clones and lacks some. The sample comprises around 250,000 clones, 86% of which are singletons, and 2% to 2.5% rests with the top ten. Sequenced input: peripheral blood. These receptors were taken from a young man who had recovered from COVID-19. The CDR3 runs from the conserved cysteine through the conserved F or W. The D gene is left open where the match is weak. Part of the rows lack a size; the others show once, few, many or a class for expanded clones.

>few|TRBV6-6|TRBJ1-1|.
TGTGCCAGCAGTCAAACAGCGGGCACTGAAGCTTTCTTT
CASSQTAGTEAFF
>.|TRBV30|TRBJ2-1|TRBD2
TGTGCCTGGAGGGGAGGGAGCGGGGGGTTGAAATACAATGAGCAGTTCTTC
CAWRGGSGGLKYNEQFF
>.|TRBV18|TRBJ1-1|.
TGTGCCAGCTCACCACGAGGAGTTGGCCGGGGAGCGAACACTGAAGCTTTCTTT
CASSPRGVGRGANTEAFF
>.|TRBV7-2|TRBJ1-3|TRBD1
TGTGCCAGCAGCCCGAGACAGGGGGCGGGAAACACCATATATTTT
CASSPRQGAGNTIYF
>many|TRBV9|TRBJ2-1|TRBD2
TGTGCCAGCAGCGTCCGAGTCAGAGCGGGGGGATACAATGAGCAGTTCTTC
CASSVRVRAGGYNEQFF
>.|TRBV6-5|TRBJ1-1|.
TGTGCCAGCAGTTACCTCCCGAACACTGAAGCTTTCTTT
CASSYLPNTEAFF
>.|TRBV9|TRBJ2-7|TRBD2
TGTGCCAGCAGCGGCCGGACTAGCGATACCCCCTACGAGCAGTACTTC
CASSGRTSDTPYEQYF
>.|TRBV14|TRBJ1-1|TRBD1
TGTGCCAGCAGCCAAGGACAGGGAGGTCTCACTGAAGCTTTCTTT
CASSQGQGGLTEAFF
>once|TRBV6-1|TRBJ2-7|TRBD1
TGTGCCAGCAGTTTTCTGGGGACAGCCTCCTACGAGCAGTACTTC
CASSFLGTASYEQYF
>.|TRBV19|TRBJ1-2|TRBD1
TGTGCCAGTAGCGTCGACAGGGGCTATGGCTACACCTTC
CASSVDRGYGYTF
>.|TRBV6-5|TRBJ2-2|.
TGTGCCAGCAGCCGGAGGGCGATCGGGGAGCTGTTTTTT
CASSRRAIGELFF
>.|TRBV7-2|TRBJ2-1|TRBD1
TGTGCCAGCAGTGGAGACAGGGATATATACAATGAGCAGTTCTTC
CASSGDRDIYNEQFF
>once|TRBV18|TRBJ1-3|.
TGTGCCAGCTCACCACCGCAGGGGAACTCTGGAAACACCATATATTTT
CASSPPQGNSGNTIYF
>few|TRBV19|TRBJ1-2|TRBD1
TGTGCCAGTAGGAGACAGGGATTTGGTGATGGCTACACCTTC
CASRRQGFGDGYTF
>once|TRBV28|TRBJ2-1|TRBD2
TGTGCCAGCAGTCTATTCAGTAGCGGGGGGGCCCACAATGAGCAGTTCTTC
CASSLFSSGGAHNEQFF
>.|TRBV5-4|TRBJ2-2|.
TGTGCCAGCAGCTTGGGCGGGGACGGGGAGCTGTTTTTT
CASSLGGDGELFF
>.|TRBV6-4|TRBJ1-1|.
TGTGCCAGCAGGCCGGAGGGAAACACTGAAGCTTTCTTT
CASRPEGNTEAFF
>.|TRBV29-1|TRBJ1-2|.
TGCAGCGTTCTCCGAAACAGGGATCTTGGCTACACCTTC
CSVLRNRDLGYTF
>.|TRBV24-1|TRBJ1-2|.
TGTGCCACCAGTGACCAGGGGATTTACACCTTC
CATSDQGIYTF
>.|TRBV4-1|TRBJ1-1|TRBD1
TGCGCCAGCAGCCAAGATCTGAGGACAGGGTCTCCTGAAGCTTTCTTT
CASSQDLRTGSPEAFF
>.|TRBV6-2/TRBV6-3|TRBJ1-1|TRBD1
TGTGCCAGCAGTTACGACAGGGGAACTGAAGCTTTCTTT
CASSYDRGTEAFF
>.|TRBV10-3|TRBJ2-2|.
TGTGCCATCAGTGAAACAGGGCAGGGGGAGCTGTTTTTT
CAISETGQGELFF
>.|TRBV29-1|TRBJ1-4|TRBD1
TGCAGCGTTGCGGACAGGGGGCTTGAAAAACTGTTTTTT
CSVADRGLEKLFF
>.|TRBV5-1|TRBJ2-1|TRBD2
TGCGCCAGCAGCCCCTGGACTAGCGGGGGGGCCGTATCCTACAATGAGCAGTTCTTC
CASSPWTSGGAVSYNEQFF
>.|TRBV6-5|TRBJ1-6|.
TGTGCCAGCAGTTACTCAGAGCGAACCTATAATTCACCCCTCCACTTT
CASSYSERTYNSPLHF
>.|TRBV5-1|TRBJ2-1|.
TGCGCCAGCAGCCCGACGGGAAATGAGCAGTTCTTC
CASSPTGNEQFF
>.|TRBV5-8|TRBJ2-3|TRBD1
TGTGCCAGCAGCTTGGGGACAGGGGGCGGGGATACGCAGTATTTT
CASSLGTGGGDTQYF
>.|TRBV6-2/TRBV6-3|TRBJ1-6|.
TGTGCCAGCAGTTACTCCCCTCCCCACGACGGGAGCTCCTATAATTCACCCCTCCACTTT
CASSYSPPHDGSSYNSPLHF
>.|TRBV5-8|TRBJ1-6|.
TGTGCCAGCAGCTTGGCCATAGCGGATTCACCCCTCCACTTT
CASSLAIADSPLHF
>.|TRBV7-9|TRBJ1-1|.
TGTGCCAGCAGCTTAAGTAGAGGTAGTGAAGCTTTCTTT
CASSLSRGSEAFF
>.|TRBV19|TRBJ1-6|.
TGTGCCAGTATGGTCCCGGGTTCACCCCTCCACTTT
CASMVPGSPLHF
>.|TRBV5-1|TRBJ1-2|.
TGCGCCAGCAGCTCACAGGGTAACTATGGCTACACCTTC
CASSSQGNYGYTF
>.|TRBV2|TRBJ2-7|.
TGTGCCAGCAGAGACACAGGGAGCTCCTACGAGCAGTACTTC
CASRDTGSSYEQYF
>.|TRBV6-2/TRBV6-3|TRBJ1-1|TRBD1
TGTGCCAGCAGTTACGGGACAGGGGTGATGAACACTGAAGCTTTCTTT
CASSYGTGVMNTEAFF
>once|TRBV6-1|TRBJ1-5|TRBD1
TGTGCCAGCAGTGAAGACGGGACAGGGGGCGATAATCAGCCCCAGCATTTT
CASSEDGTGGDNQPQHF
>.|TRBV29-1|TRBJ2-7|TRBD1
TGCAGCGGGGGGACAGGGGGCTACGAGCAGTACTTC
CSGGTGGYEQYF
>.|TRBV7-6|TRBJ1-4|TRBD1
TGTGCCAGCAGCTTAGCAGGGACAGGGGGTGATGAAAAACTGTTTTTT
CASSLAGTGGDEKLFF
>.|TRBV18|TRBJ2-2|TRBD2
TGTGCCAGCTCACCACTACCCCGGCTAGCGGGGGCCGCGAACACCGGGGAGCTGTTTTTT
CASSPLPRLAGAANTGELFF
>.|TRBV5-4|TRBJ2-7|TRBD1
TGTGCCAGCAGCCTTGACAGGGCCTACGAGCAGTACTTC
CASSLDRAYEQYF